This passage covers 19 T cell receptor beta chains from one sample sequenced in a study of CD8 T cells in ankylosing spondylitis. TCRdb re-called the 5' RACE reads with MiXCR, one entry per CDR3 protein. The sample has about 130,000 distinct CDR3 sequences, about an eighth seen once. Sequenced sample: blood, either unsorted or a sorted T cell fraction (not recorded which). The receptors come from a female donor with ankylosing spondylitis or in good health (not recorded which).

The rearrangement uses TRBV12-3 or TRBV12-4 and TRBJ2-1; D ambiguous. V was trimmed by 3 bases and J by 9 bases, leaving 18 bases between them. The CDR3 is 15 residues long. As DNA, the CDR3 is TGTGCCAGCAGTTTGCAGTCCACCGGCATTGGTGAGCAGTTCTTC. It yields the protein CASSLQSTGIGEQFF.

In this sample, this clonotype turned up a few times. J is TRBJ2-1 and V is TRBV5-6; the D gene could be TRBD1 or TRBD2 (8 bases each). V shed 3 bases and J shed 9 bases, with 19 bases lying between them. The germline gives CDR1 SGHDT, CDR2 YYEEEE. CDR3 length: 15 residues. DNA of the CDR3: TGTGCCAGCAGCTCCGGACAGGGACGGGGGGGTGAGCAGTTCTTC. Its protein product is CASSSGQGRGGEQFF.

This clonotype appeared a few times. This chain joins TRBV7-9 and TRBJ2-1, with 7 bases that match TRBD2. CDR3 size: 16 residues. Germline loops: CDR1 SEHNR, CDR2 FQNEAQ (reference sequence). Losses at the gene ends were 5 bases for V and 0 bases for J; bases not matched to a gene: 7. DNA of the CDR3: TGTGCCAGCAGCACCCCTGGACTAGACTCCTACAATGAGCAGTTCTTC. Its translation is CASSTPGLDSYNEQFF.

V usage is TRBV7-3 and J usage is TRBJ2-1; 7 nucleotides line up with TRBD1. Germline V gives CDR1 SGHTA, CDR2 FQGTGA. This CDR3 has 16 residues. V dropped 5 bases and J dropped 1; count of bases not matched to a gene: 8. CDR3 in amino acids: CASSPQGSGSYNEQFF. The CDR3 coding sequence is TGTGCCAGCAGCCCACAGGGGAGTGGGTCCTACAATGAGCAGTTCTTC.

V and J are TRBV29-1 and TRBJ2-3, with D maybe TRBD2 (6 bases). The germline V and J ends were trimmed by 7 bases and 3 bases, with 11 bases remaining between them. Germline CDR1 is SQVTM and CDR2 is ANQGSEA. The CDR3 extends over 12 amino acids. CDR3 sequence reads: CSAVGGTDTQYF. CDR3 bases: TGCAGCGCGGTGGGGGGAACAGATACGCAGTATTTT.

This clonotype was observed at least ten times. The V and J genes are TRBV5-1 and TRBJ2-7, with D possibly TRBD2 on 5 matching bases. Germline CDR1 SGHRS, CDR2 YFSETQ. V was trimmed by 0 bases and J by 3 bases, leaving 10 bases between them. This CDR3 is built from 14 residues. Written as DNA, the CDR3 is TGCGCCAGCAGCTTGGCCCCGGGAAGCTACGAGCAGTACTTC. Protein product: CASSLAPGSYEQYF.

This clonotype was detected only a few times. This chain uses TRBV20-1 with TRBJ2-1; 9 bases are shared with TRBD2. The V gene's germline CDR1 is DFQATT and CDR2 SNEGSKA (reference sequence). The junction had 12 bases not matched to a gene; V was cut back by 6 bases and J by 6 bases. The CDR3 has 15 amino acids. The CDR3 spells CSAIMGLAKSNEQFF. CDR3 nucleotides: TGCAGTGCCATAATGGGACTAGCAAAGTCCAATGAGCAGTTCTTC.

The chain is built from TRBV4-1 and TRBJ2-7; possibly TRBD2 for D (6 bases). The CDR3 spans 15 residues. The V end lost 0 bases, the J end lost 3 bases, and 12 bases lay between the germline ends. Per the germline V gene, CDR1 is MGHRA and CDR2 is YSYEKL. The CDR3 region has the DNA TGCGCCAGCAGCCAAGATCCGGGGGTTCTCTACGAGCAGTACTTC. Its translation is CASSQDPGVLYEQYF.

This clonotype was detected ten times or more. The chain has TRBV3-1 and TRBJ2-3; tentatively, D is TRBD2 (7 bases). CDR1 and CDR2 from the germline V gene are LGHDT and YNNKEL (reference sequence). The V end was cut by 5 bases, the J end by 1 base, with 13 bases between. The CDR3 has 15 residues. The CDR3 here is CASSRIGGRTDTQYF. The CDR3 DNA sequence: TGTGCCAGCAGCAGAATCGGGGGGCGCACAGATACGCAGTATTTT.

This clonotype appeared a few times. The chain couples TRBV20-1 to TRBJ2-7; perhaps TRBD1 as D (5 bases). The V and J ends lost 1 base and 1 base respectively, with 11 bases between them. Germline CDR1 and CDR2: DFQATT and SNEGSKA (reference sequence). The CDR3 has 14 amino acids. CDR3 amino acids: CSARGGFLSYEQYF. The CDR3 DNA follows: TGCAGTGCTAGAGGGGGCTTCCTATCCTACGAGCAGTACTTC.

This clonotype was seen ten or more times. V is TRBV24-1 and J is TRBJ2-1; D possibly uses TRBD1 or TRBD2 (5 bases each). Germline V lookup: CDR1 KGHDR, CDR2 SFDVKD. The CDR3 length is 16 residues. The V end lost 5 bases, the J end lost 0 bases, and 13 bases lay between the germline ends. The CDR3 DNA reads TGTGCCACCAGTGCGTCCGGGACGAGCTCCTACAATGAGCAGTTCTTC. Amino acids: CATSASGTSSYNEQFF.

This clonotype was observed many times. DNA for the CDR3: TGCGCCAGCAGCTTGGGAGGCGTGGACGACGAGCAGTACTTC. Protein: CASSLGGVDDEQYF. This sequence joins TRBV5-1 and TRBJ2-7, with D uncertain. This CDR3 has 14 amino acids. CDR1 and CDR2 (germline): SGHRS, YFSETQ. Trimming cost V 0 bases and J 5 bases, with 12 bases left between them.

This clonotype was detected ten times or more. The V call is TRBV27, the J call TRBJ1-4; 9 bases match TRBD1. Germline-derived CDR1 and CDR2 are MNHEY and SMNVEV (reference sequence). The ends lost 5 bases at V and 8 bases at J; junction bases unmatched: 6. This CDR3 is 14 amino acids long. The CDR3 sequence: CASSPTGGSEKLFF. The DNA of the CDR3 is TGTGCCAGCAGTCCGACAGGGGGTTCAGAAAAACTGTTTTTT.

This clonotype was counted between two and nine times. The J gene is TRBJ2-7, the V gene TRBV3-1; D unresolved. CDR3 size: 14 residues. Germline CDR1 reads LGHDT; CDR2 reads YNNKEL (reference sequence). Trimming shortened V by 4 bases and J by 5 bases, and 15 bases separated the two germline ends. CDR3: CASSPGVAGDEQYF. In nucleotides, the CDR3 is TGTGCCAGCAGCCCAGGCGTTGCTGGCGACGAGCAGTACTTC.

There are many counts of this clonotype. V usage is TRBV2 and J usage is TRBJ2-4, with unresolved D. Germline-derived CDR1 and CDR2 are SNHLY and FYNNEI. The CDR3 length is 14 residues. The V end lost 3 bases, the J end lost 2 bases, and 8 bases lay between the germline ends. CDR3 nucleotides: TGTGCCAGCAGTGATGAGAATTCCAAAAACATTCAGTACTTC. This translates into CASSDENSKNIQYF.

Only a few counts were recorded for this clonotype. The chain uses TRBV20-1 and TRBJ2-7, with TRBD2 identical over 10 bases. The CDR3 is 15 residues long. The V gene end was trimmed by 2 bases and the J gene end by 3 bases; junction bases not matched to a gene: 7. Germline values: CDR1 DFQATT, CDR2 SNEGSKA (reference sequence). CDR3 residues: CSARPPGLASYEQYF. The CDR3 region has the DNA TGCAGTGCTAGACCGCCGGGACTAGCGAGCTACGAGCAGTACTTC.

In its sample, this clonotype was seen many times. One junction end does not reproduce the germline sequence, and a read error may be involved. The gene calls are TRBV12-3 or TRBV12-4 and TRBJ2-7; no clear D. The CDR3 sequence is 13 residues long. The chain's CDR3 is CASTLRVPYEQYF. CDR3 nucleotide sequence: TGTGCCAGCACTTTAAGAGTCCCCTACGAGCAGTACTTC.

The rearrangement links TRBV12-3 or TRBV12-4 to TRBJ2-2, with D possibly TRBD2 on 5 matching bases. Trimming took 3 bases from V and 7 from J, leaving 15 bases between them. The CDR3 is 15 residues long. For the CDR3, the DNA is TGTGCCAGCAGTTTTTGGTCTCGGGGTGGCGGGGAGCTGTTTTTT. Amino acid sequence: CASSFWSRGGGELFF.

Note on this clonotype: A single base separates this from a much larger clone, so it may be a read error. The chain joins TRBV20-1 to TRBJ2-7, with TRBD2 matching over 9 bases. Per the germline V gene, CDR1 is DFQATT and CDR2 is SNEGSKA (reference sequence). CDR3 size: 15 residues. CDR3 region: CIARAPSGAIYEQYF. Here the CDR3 DNA reads TGCATTGCTAGAGCCCCTAGCGGGGCAATCTACGAGCAGTACTTC.